A single sample is the source of the 15 T cell receptor beta chains below, sequenced in a study of T cell responses to AZD1222 COVID-19 vaccine. Libraries were prepared by immunoSEQ multiplex PCR; TCRdb keeps only in-frame clonotypes and omits some of them. The table includes 200,000 or so clones, around 93% detected once. The sample here was peripheral blood, taken on day 0 of AZD1222 vaccination. The source of these receptors is an adult in good health.

The chain carries TRBV2 and TRBJ1-6, with TRBD1 matching over 9 bases. Germline values: CDR1 SNHLY, CDR2 FYNNEI. Trimming took 5 bases from V and 5 from J; bases not matched to a gene: 1. The CDR3 has 14 residues. CDR3 in amino acids: CASSRTGDNSPLHF. CDR3 bases: TGTGCCAGCAGTCGGACAGGGGATAATTCACCCCTCCACTTT.

The chain recombines TRBV30 with TRBJ1-2, with D perhaps matching TRBD1 (5 bases). The length of the CDR3 is 12 residues. V was cut by 4 bases and J by 7 bases, with 13 bases left in between. Per germline, CDR1 GTSNPN and CDR2 SVGIG (reference sequence). The CDR3 is CAWTPGQRGYTF. The CDR3 DNA is TGTGCCTGGACCCCAGGGCAGCGTGGCTACACCTTC.

CDR3: CASSFLKDSYEQYF. The CDR3 bases are TGTGCCAGCAGCTTCCTCAAGGACAGTTACGAGCAGTACTTC. This sequence joins TRBV11-2 and TRBJ2-7; possibly TRBD1 for D (6 bases). V was pared by 3 bases and J by 4 bases, with 13 bases between. Germline CDR1 SGHAT, CDR2 FQNNGV. This CDR3 region has 14 residues.

The chain combines TRBV7-6 with TRBJ2-3, with D tentatively TRBD1 (5 bases). The CDR3 has 13 amino acids. Germline CDR1 SGHVS, CDR2 FNYEAQ. Trimming stripped 3 bases from V and 15 bases from J, with 19 bases between. The CDR3 sequence: CASSFEPTQVLYF. The CDR3, as DNA: TGTGCCAGCAGCTTTGAACCGACACAGGTTCTTTATTTT.

The chain is built from TRBV6-1 and TRBJ2-7, with TRBD2 matching 8 bases. Trimming cost V 3 bases and J 0 bases; bases outside gene matches: 1. Germline V gene data show CDR1 as MNHNS and CDR2 as SASEGT. There are 14 residues in the CDR3. The CDR3 nucleotides are TGTGCCAGCAGTGAGGCGGGAGGCTCCTACGAGCAGTACTTC. Its translation is CASSEAGGSYEQYF.

The chain uses TRBV7-3 and TRBJ2-3; D might be TRBD2 (5 bases). V was clipped by 5 bases and J by 6 bases, with 18 bases between them. Germline V gene data show CDR1 as SGHTA and CDR2 as FQGTGA. The CDR3 runs to 15 residues. CDR3: CASSPKTGFADTQYF. The CDR3 DNA reads as TGTGCCAGCAGCCCAAAGACGGGATTCGCGGATACGCAGTATTTT.

The V gene is TRBV5-1, the J gene TRBJ2-7; D is undetermined. CDR3 length: 16 residues. Trimming stripped 2 bases from V and 2 bases from J, with 17 bases between. CDR1 is SGHRS and CDR2 is YFSETQ in the germline V gene. CDR3 sequence: CASSLGLGRQAYEQYF. CDR3 sequence (DNA): TGCGCCAGCAGCTTAGGGCTGGGCCGGCAGGCCTACGAGCAGTACTTC.

The chain employs TRBV9 and TRBJ1-6, with TRBD1 as a possible D gene (6 bases). CDR3 size: 15 residues. Germline CDR1 reads SGDLS; CDR2 reads YYNGEE. V was pared by 2 bases and J by 7 bases, with 13 bases between. For the CDR3, the DNA is TGTGCCAGCAGCGTTGGGGGGCGGAGAAATTCACCCCTCCACTTT. This translates into CASSVGGRRNSPLHF.

The J gene is TRBJ1-1, the V gene TRBV24-1; a weak D match, TRBD1 (5 bases). This CDR3 is 14 amino acids long. Trimming took 2 bases from V and 3 from J, leaving 9 bases between them. Germline CDR1 reads KGHDR; CDR2 reads SFDVKD. This CDR3 reads CATSDSRGDTEAFF. In DNA, the CDR3 is TGTGCCACCAGTGATTCTCGGGGGGACACTGAAGCTTTCTTT.

The chain has TRBV4-3 and TRBJ1-6, with a possible D match to TRBD1 (5 bases). The CDR3 consists of 16 residues. From germline, CDR1 is LGHNA and CDR2 YSLEER. Trimming left V 4 bases short and J 6 bases short, with 16 bases between. This CDR3 is CASSPQRDVTNSPLHF. The CDR3 DNA sequence: TGCGCCAGCAGCCCCCAGCGGGACGTAACTAATTCACCCCTCCACTTT.

The V call is TRBV9, the J call TRBJ2-1; the D gene is possibly TRBD2 (5 bases). The CDR3 extends over 13 amino acids. Germline values: CDR1 SGDLS, CDR2 YYNGEE. V gave up 4 bases and J gave up 6 bases, with 11 bases separating them. The CDR3 DNA reads as TGTGCCAGCAGCCCGGGGTCTGGCAATGAGCAGTTCTTC. Its translation is CASSPGSGNEQFF.

About this clone: In the same sample, other DNA sequences code for this CDR3. The J gene is TRBJ1-1, the V gene TRBV18; no firm D call. V shed 3 bases and J shed 1 base, with 6 bases lying between them. There are 13 residues in the CDR3. Germline V gene lookup returns CDR1 KGHSH and CDR2 LQKENI. The CDR3 here is CASSPSQNTEAFF. The DNA for the CDR3 is TGTGCCAGCTCACCTTCCCAGAACACTGAAGCTTTCTTT.

The V gene is TRBV11-2, the J gene TRBJ2-7, with a weak D call TRBD1 (6 bases). Germline V CDR1 and CDR2: SGHAT, FQNNGV. This CDR3 region has 15 residues. The V end lost 3 bases, the J end lost 3 bases, and 15 bases lay between the germline ends. The CDR3 DNA follows: TGTGCCAGCAGCTTGACAGGCCTAATCCTCTACGAGCAGTACTTC. It translates to CASSLTGLILYEQYF.

V gene TRBV19 combines with J gene TRBJ1-2; possibly TRBD1 for D (6 bases). This CDR3 contains 14 residues. V was pared by 3 bases and J by 0 bases, with 8 bases between. CDR1 is LNHDA, CDR2 SQIVND, per germline (reference sequence). DNA of the CDR3: TGTGCCAGTAGTATTAGGACAGCTAACTATGGCTACACCTTC. Translated: CASSIRTANYGYTF.

As for this clone: Other nucleotide sequences in the sample specify the same CDR3. The chain uses TRBV12-3 or TRBV12-4 and TRBJ1-4, with D unclear. The CDR3 is made up of 12 amino acids. Trimming shortened V by 3 bases and J by 8 bases, and 7 bases separated the two germline ends. In DNA, the CDR3 is TGTGCCAGCAGTTTGACCGGGGAAAAACTGTTTTTT. Translated, it gives CASSLTGEKLFF.